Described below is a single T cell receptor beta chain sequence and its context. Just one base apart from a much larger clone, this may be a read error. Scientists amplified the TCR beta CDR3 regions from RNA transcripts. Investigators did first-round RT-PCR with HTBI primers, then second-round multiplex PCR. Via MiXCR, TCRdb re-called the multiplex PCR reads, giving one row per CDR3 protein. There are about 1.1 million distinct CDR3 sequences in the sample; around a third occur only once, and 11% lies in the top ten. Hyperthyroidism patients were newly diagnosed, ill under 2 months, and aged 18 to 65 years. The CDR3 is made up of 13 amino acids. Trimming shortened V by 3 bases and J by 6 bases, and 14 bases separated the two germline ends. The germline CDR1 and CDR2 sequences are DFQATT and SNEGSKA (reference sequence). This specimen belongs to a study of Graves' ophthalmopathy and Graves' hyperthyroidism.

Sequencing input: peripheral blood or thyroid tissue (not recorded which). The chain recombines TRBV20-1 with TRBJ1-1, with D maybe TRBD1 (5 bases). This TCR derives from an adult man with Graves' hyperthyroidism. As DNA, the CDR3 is TGCAGTGCTAGGTCCGTGACAGCTCCTGAAGCTTTCTTT. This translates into CSARSVTAPEAFF.